The 14 T cell receptor beta chains presented below share a single source sample, sequenced in a study of Graves' ophthalmopathy and Graves' hyperthyroidism. The sequenced template was RNA, covering the TCR beta CDR3 region. The library came from an HTBI-primed first-round RT-PCR and a second-round multiplex PCR. TCRdb used MiXCR to reprocess the multiplex PCR reads, holding one entry per CDR3 protein. The top ten hold approximately 30% of the sample, which has tens of thousands of distinct CDR3 sequences, roughly 49% seen once. Source material: peripheral blood. The receptors shown here come from an adult woman with stable Graves' hyperthyroidism.

A remark on this clonotype: The junction departs from germline at one end; a sequencing error may be responsible. The rearrangement links TRBV15 to TRBJ2-7, with D perhaps TRBD2 (5 bases). CDR1 is LNHNV, CDR2 YYDKDF, per germline (reference sequence). This CDR3 is 13 amino acids long. CDR3 amino acids: CASSSGNNYEQYF. CDR3 DNA sequence: TGTGCCAGCAGCAGCGGCAACAACTACGAGCAGTACTTC.

This clonotype was picked up many times. This chain links TRBV6-5 with TRBJ2-7; D remains unclear. The CDR3 totals 15 residues. V lost 6 bases to trimming and J lost 2 bases, with 17 bases between them. Germline CDR1 reads MNHEY; CDR2 reads SVGAGI. In DNA form, the CDR3 reads TGTGCCAGCAGGCGCATAACGGACCGTACCTACGAGCAGTACTTC. This translates into CASRRITDRTYEQYF.

This clonotype came up a few times. The chain links TRBV5-1 to TRBJ2-7, with 13 bases matching TRBD2. Germline lookup yields CDR1 SGHRS and CDR2 YFSETQ. The J segment lost 3 bases and the V segment lost 4 bases, leaving 10 bases of the junction unmatched. CDR3 length equals 17 residues. CDR3 sequence: CASSGIGTSGDYYEQYF. The DNA of the CDR3 is TGCGCCAGCAGCGGAATCGGGACTAGCGGGGATTACTACGAGCAGTACTTC.

The chain carries TRBV29-1 and TRBJ1-3; 8 bases fit TRBD1. The CDR3 sequence is 12 residues long. Germline loops: CDR1 SQVTM, CDR2 ANQGSEA. V lost 7 bases to trimming and J lost 4 bases; unmatched junction nucleotides: 3. For the CDR3, the DNA is TGCAGCGGACAGGGGCCCGGAAACACCATATATTTT. Translating it yields CSGQGPGNTIYF. Combining the CDR3 with reference TRBV29-1 and TRBJ1-3 gives the whole variable domain SAVISQKPSRDICQRGTSLTIQCQVDSQVTMMFWYRQQPGQSLTLIATANQGSEATYESGFVIDKFPISRPNLTFSTLTVSNMSPEDSSIYLCSGQGPGNTIYFGEGSWLTVV.

The chain uses TRBV7-9 and TRBJ2-6; D may be TRBD1 (5 bases). This CDR3 is 15 amino acids long. Trimming removed 5 bases from V and 4 bases from J, with 12 bases in between. Germline values: CDR1 SEHNR, CDR2 FQNEAQ (reference sequence). CDR3 coding DNA: TGTGCCAGCAGCCCCAGGGATGAAGGGGCCAACGTCCTGACTTTC. Translated, it gives CASSPRDEGANVLTF.

The V call is TRBV19, the J call TRBJ1-6, with TRBD1 matching over 7 bases. The CDR3 is made up of 16 amino acids. CDR1 LNHDA and CDR2 SQIVND come from the germline V gene (reference sequence). Trimming removed 9 bases from V and 10 bases from J; junction bases left unmatched: 18. CDR3 DNA sequence: TGTGCCAGCAGGCCCGGCGGCAGGGGGTCTAGGTCACCCCTCCACTTT. Protein: CASRPGGRGSRSPLHF.

On this clonotype itself: This may come from a read error, since a much larger clone is one base off. The rearrangement uses TRBV5-6 and TRBJ2-7; TRBD2 aligns across 9 bases. The CDR3 contains 13 residues. The V gene end was trimmed by 4 bases and the J gene end by 4 bases; junction bases not matched to a gene: 3. CDR1 and CDR2 (germline): SGHDT, YYEEEE. The CDR3 loop reads CASSRLAVYEQYF. CDR3 nucleotide sequence: TGTGCCAGCAGCAGACTAGCGGTTTACGAGCAGTACTTC. The variable domain in full, completed from reference TRBV5-6 and TRBJ2-7, reads DAGVTQSPTHLIKTRGQQVTLRCSPKSGHDTVSWYQQALGQGPQFIFQYYEEEERQRGNFPDRFSGHQFPNYSSELNVNALLLGDSALYLCASSRLAVYEQYFGPGTRLTVT.

The V gene is TRBV7-9, the J gene TRBJ2-7; D ambiguous. Germline assignment: CDR1 SEHNR and CDR2 FQNEAQ (reference sequence). There are 12 residues in the CDR3. Trimming took off 8 bases at V and 7 bases at J, with 15 bases between the two ends. Here the CDR3 reads CASFDPHSEQYF. Written as DNA, the CDR3 is TGTGCCAGCTTCGACCCACATTCAGAGCAGTACTTC.

This clonotype was seen many times. CDR3 DNA: TGCAGTGCTAGGGACACTAGCTACGAGCAGTACTTC. Translating it yields CSARDTSYEQYF. The chain employs TRBV20-1 and TRBJ2-7, with D perhaps matching TRBD1 or TRBD2 (5 bases each). This CDR3 is built from 12 residues. With 3 bases removed from V and 3 bases from J, the gap between germline ends came to 9 bases. Germline lookup yields CDR1 DFQATT and CDR2 SNEGSKA (reference sequence).

The CDR3: CASSPGLAGNQETQYF. DNA of the CDR3: TGTGCCAGCAGCCCAGGACTAGCGGGCAATCAAGAGACCCAGTACTTC. The gene calls are TRBV7-9 and TRBJ2-5; TRBD2 matches 11 bases. The V gene end was trimmed by 5 bases and the J gene end by 2 bases; junction bases not matched to a gene: 7. The CDR3 runs to 16 residues. The V gene's germline CDR1 is SEHNR and CDR2 FQNEAQ (reference sequence).

This clonotype was observed a handful of times. V is TRBV20-1 and J is TRBJ2-5; 12 bases line up with TRBD2. Looked up from germline, CDR1 is DFQATT and CDR2 is SNEGSKA (reference sequence). V was clipped by 1 base and J by 4 bases; unmatched bases: 4. This CDR3 has 15 amino acids. The DNA of the CDR3 is TGCAGTGCTAGAGGGCCTAGCGGGAGGGCAGAGACCCAGTACTTC. Protein product: CSARGPSGRAETQYF.

Ten or more counts support this clonotype. CDR3 bases: TGCGCCAGCAGCGCCCGGACAGCGAACACCGGGGAGCTGTTTTTT. It specifies CASSARTANTGELFF. The V call is TRBV5-1, the J call TRBJ2-2; the D gene is possibly TRBD1 (6 bases). Looked up from germline, CDR1 is SGHRS and CDR2 is YFSETQ. The V and J ends lost 4 bases and 0 bases respectively, with 10 bases between them. CDR3 size: 15 residues.

The sample holds many counts of this clonotype. The V call is TRBV27, the J call TRBJ1-5; D not resolved. The V end lost 2 bases, the J end lost 2 bases, and 10 bases lay between the germline ends. The CDR3 spans 15 residues. Germline CDR1 MNHEY, CDR2 SMNVEV (reference sequence). CDR3 coding DNA: TGTGCCAGCAGTTTAGGTACTGCCCGCAATCAGCCCCAGCATTTT. This codes for CASSLGTARNQPQHF.

This clonotype came up once. J is TRBJ2-2 and V is TRBV7-2; D uncertain. The CDR3 is made up of 13 amino acids. V was clipped by 3 bases and J by 4 bases, with 6 bases between them. Germline CDR1 is SGHTA and CDR2 is FQGNSA. The CDR3 loop is CASSLVRTGELFF. The DNA of the CDR3 is TGTGCCAGCAGCTTGGTTCGCACCGGGGAGCTGTTTTTT.